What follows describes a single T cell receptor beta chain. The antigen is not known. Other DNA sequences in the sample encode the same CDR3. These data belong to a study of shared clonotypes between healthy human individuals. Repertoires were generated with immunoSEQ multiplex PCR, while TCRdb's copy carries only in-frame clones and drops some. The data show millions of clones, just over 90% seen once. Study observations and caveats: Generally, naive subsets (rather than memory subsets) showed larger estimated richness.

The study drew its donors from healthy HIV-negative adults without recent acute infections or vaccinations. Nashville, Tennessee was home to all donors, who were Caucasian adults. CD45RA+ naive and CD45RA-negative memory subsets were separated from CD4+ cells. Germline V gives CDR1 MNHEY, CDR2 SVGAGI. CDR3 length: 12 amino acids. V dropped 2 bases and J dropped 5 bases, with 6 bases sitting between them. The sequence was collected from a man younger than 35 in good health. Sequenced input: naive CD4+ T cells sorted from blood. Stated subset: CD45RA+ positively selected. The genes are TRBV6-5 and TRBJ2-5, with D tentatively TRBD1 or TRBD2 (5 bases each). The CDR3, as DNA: TGTGCCAGCAGTTACGGGGGTGAGACCCAGTACTTC. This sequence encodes CASSYGGETQYF.